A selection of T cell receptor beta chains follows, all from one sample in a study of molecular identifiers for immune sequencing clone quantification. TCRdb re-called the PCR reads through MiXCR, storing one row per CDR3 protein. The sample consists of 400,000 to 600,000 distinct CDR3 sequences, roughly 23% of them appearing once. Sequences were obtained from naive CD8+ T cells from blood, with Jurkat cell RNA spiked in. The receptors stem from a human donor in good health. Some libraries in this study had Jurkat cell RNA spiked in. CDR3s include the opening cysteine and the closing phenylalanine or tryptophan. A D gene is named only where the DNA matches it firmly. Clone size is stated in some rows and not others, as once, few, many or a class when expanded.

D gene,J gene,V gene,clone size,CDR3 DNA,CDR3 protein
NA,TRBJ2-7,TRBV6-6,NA,TGTGCCAGCAGTTATTTACAGGAGGGCGAGCAGTACTTC,CASSYLQEGEQYF
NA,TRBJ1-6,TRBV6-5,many,TGTGCCAGCAGTTACTCGACCAATTCACCCCTCCACTTT,CASSYSTNSPLHF
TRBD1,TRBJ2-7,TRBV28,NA,TGTGCCAGCAGCACAAGAGACAGGGGAGCCTACGAGCAGTACTTC,CASSTRDRGAYEQYF
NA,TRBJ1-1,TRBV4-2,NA,TGTGCCAGCAGCCAAGCGCAGACTATGAACACTGAAGCTTTCTTT,CASSQAQTMNTEAFF
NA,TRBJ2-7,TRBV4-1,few,TGCGCCAGCAGCCAGGAACGAGGGCTCTTGGCGGGCGAGCAGTACTTC,CASSQERGLLAGEQYF
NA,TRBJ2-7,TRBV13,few,TGTGCCAGCAGCCCTCGGGACACTGTCTACGAGCAGTACTTC,CASSPRDTVYEQYF
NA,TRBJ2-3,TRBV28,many,TGTGCCAGCAGTTTTTTATCTTCTTTGGGAACGCAGTATTTT,CASSFLSSLGTQYF
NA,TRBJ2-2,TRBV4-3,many,TGCGCCAGCAGCCAAGATTCAGGGGGGCGTACCGGGGAGCTGTTTTTT,CASSQDSGGRTGELFF
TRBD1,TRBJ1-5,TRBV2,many,TGTGCCAGCAGATGGGGACAGGGGATCAATCAGCCCCAGCATTTT,CASRWGQGINQPQHF
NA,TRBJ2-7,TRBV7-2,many,TGTGCCAGCAGCCGGGACCCTGGACCCCCAGGCGAGCAGTACTTC,CASSRDPGPPGEQYF
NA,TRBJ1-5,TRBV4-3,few,TGCGCCAGCAGCCAAGACGGGGGTACTCAGCCCCAGCATTTT,CASSQDGGTQPQHF
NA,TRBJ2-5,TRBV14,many,TGTGCCAGCAGCCAATATAAGAGAGCGGAGACCCAGTACTTC,CASSQYKRAETQYF
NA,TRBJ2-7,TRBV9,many,TGTGCCAGCAGCCCGGGACCGCGGAGGGACTACGAGCAGTACTTC,CASSPGPRRDYEQYF
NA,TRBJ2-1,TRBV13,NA,TGTGCCAGCAGCTCAGCGGGTCTCCGCTCCTACAATGAGCAGTTCTTC,CASSSAGLRSYNEQFF
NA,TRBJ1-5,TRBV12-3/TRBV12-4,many,TGTGCCAGCAGCCCTTCTTTGGGGAATCAGCCCCAGCATTTT,CASSPSLGNQPQHF
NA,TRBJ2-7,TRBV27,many,TGTGCCAGCAGTTCGGGACCTAGTAACGAGCAGTACTTC,CASSSGPSNEQYF
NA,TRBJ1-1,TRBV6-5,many,TGTGCCAGCAGTCTGGGGGCCTTTTCCCCGAACACTGAAGCTTTCTTT,CASSLGAFSPNTEAFF
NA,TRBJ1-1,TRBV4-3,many,TGCGCCAGCAGCCAAACCAGGGTCTTGGACACTGAAGCTTTCTTT,CASSQTRVLDTEAFF
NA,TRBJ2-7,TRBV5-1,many,TGCGCCAGCAGCCCCGAGGGGACCTTCTCCTACGAGCAGTACTTC,CASSPEGTFSYEQYF
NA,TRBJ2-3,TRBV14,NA,TGTGCCAGCAGCCAGGACACAGCGTCCGATACGCGGTATTTT,CASSQDTASDTRYF
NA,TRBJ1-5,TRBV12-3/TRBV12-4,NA,TGTGCCAGCAGTTTTTACCGCAATCAGCCCCAGCATTTT,CASSFYRNQPQHF
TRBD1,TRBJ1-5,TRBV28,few,TGTGCCAGCAGCTCAGAGAGGACAGGGACGCAGCCCCAGCATTTT,CASSSERTGTQPQHF
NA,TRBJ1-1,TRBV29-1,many,TGCAGCGTTGAAGATCCGGATGCGGGGGCGCGGGTGAACACTGAAGCTTTCTTT,CSVEDPDAGARVNTEAFF
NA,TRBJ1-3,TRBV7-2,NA,TGTGCCAGCAGCTCAGACAGCGCCTCTGGAAACACCATATATTTT,CASSSDSASGNTIYF
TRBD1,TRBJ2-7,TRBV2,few,TGTGCCAGCAGAGAGGTGACAGGGGCCCAAGGGCAGTACTTC,CASREVTGAQGQYF
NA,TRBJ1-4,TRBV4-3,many,TGCGCCAGCAGCCAAGATACCGGGGTGGAAAAACTGTTTTTT,CASSQDTGVEKLFF
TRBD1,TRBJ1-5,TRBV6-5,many,TGTGCCAGCAGTATCTCCGGGACAGTCCCCAATCAGCCCCAGCATTTT,CASSISGTVPNQPQHF
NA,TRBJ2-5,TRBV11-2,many,TGTGCCAGCACCCCCGCATTAGTATGGGGACAAGAGACCCAGTACTTC,CASTPALVWGQETQYF
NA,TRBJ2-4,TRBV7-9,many,TGTGCCAGCAGCCACCCACCGACGGAGGGGAACATTCAGTACTTC,CASSHPPTEGNIQYF
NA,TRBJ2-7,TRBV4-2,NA,TGTGCCAGCAGCCAAGTGGCAGGGCGATCCTACGAGCAGTACTTC,CASSQVAGRSYEQYF
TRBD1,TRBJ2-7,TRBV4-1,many,TGTGCCAGCAGTTTGACAGGGACCTACGAGCAGTACTTC,CASSLTGTYEQYF
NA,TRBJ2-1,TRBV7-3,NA,TGTGCCAGCAGGCCCGGCATTGGCCCTGCCAATGAGCAGTTCTTC,CASRPGIGPANEQFF
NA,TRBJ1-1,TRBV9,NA,TGTGCCAGCAGCGGGGCACCTGGATATATGAACACTGAAGCTTTCTTT,CASSGAPGYMNTEAFF
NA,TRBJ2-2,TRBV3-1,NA,TGTGCCAGCAGCCAAGAGGGATTCGGCGGGGAGCTGTTTTTT,CASSQEGFGGELFF
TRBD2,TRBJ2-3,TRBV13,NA,TGTGCCAGCAGCTTAAGCGGGAGGGCAAGCACAGATACGCAGTATTTT,CASSLSGRASTDTQYF
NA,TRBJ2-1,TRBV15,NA,TGTGCCACCAGCAGAGATCCGAATGAGCAGTTCTTC,CATSRDPNEQFF
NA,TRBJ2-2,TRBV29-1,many,TGCAGCGTTGTTTTAGGGCCCACCGGGGAGCTGTTTTTT,CSVVLGPTGELFF
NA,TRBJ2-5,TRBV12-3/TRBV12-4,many,TGTGCCAGCAGTATTCAGGGGCTAGAAGAGACCCAGTACTTC,CASSIQGLEETQYF
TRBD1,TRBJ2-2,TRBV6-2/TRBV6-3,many,TGTGCCAGCAGTTACTTAAGGGACAGGGCAGTAGCGAACACCGGGGAGCTGTTTTTT,CASSYLRDRAVANTGELFF
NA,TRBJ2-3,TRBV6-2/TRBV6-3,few,TGTGCCAGCAGTTACGATACAGAAACTAGCACAGATACGCAGTATTTT,CASSYDTETSTDTQYF